These 10 T cell receptor beta chains originate from one sample sequenced in a study of CD8 T cells in ankylosing spondylitis. TCRdb reanalysed the 5' RACE reads using MiXCR and keeps one entry per CDR3 protein. The sample contains 200,000 to 300,000 distinct CDR3 sequences, about 10% of which appear only once. The source material was blood, either unsorted or a sorted T cell fraction (not recorded which). The receptors originated from a male donor with ankylosing spondylitis or in good health (not recorded which).

This clonotype was picked up many times. The V call is TRBV12-3 or TRBV12-4, the J call TRBJ1-3; a weak D match, TRBD1 (5 bases). CDR3 length: 15 residues. Trimming cost V 2 bases and J 0 bases, with 8 bases left between them. The CDR3 loop reads CASSLQGFSGNTIYF. The CDR3, as DNA: TGTGCCAGCAGTTTACAGGGATTCTCTGGAAACACCATATATTTT.

This clonotype was counted at least ten times. The rearrangement links TRBV28 to TRBJ1-2; D is perhaps TRBD1 (6 bases). The CDR3 extends over 13 amino acids. The V gene lost 4 bases and the J gene lost 8 bases, with 14 bases spanning the gap. CDR1 and CDR2 from the germline V gene are MDHEN and SYDVKM. The CDR3 reads CASSSWGPKGYTF. The CDR3 DNA is TGTGCCAGCAGTTCCTGGGGGCCTAAAGGCTACACCTTC.

This clonotype was picked up many times. For the CDR3, the DNA is TGCGCCAGCAGCTTGGGGCAGGGAGTTATATATGGCTACACCTTC. Translated: CASSLGQGVIYGYTF. The V call is TRBV5-1, the J call TRBJ1-2, with D possibly being TRBD1 (5 bases). Germline-derived CDR1 and CDR2 are SGHRS and YFSETQ. The CDR3 runs to 15 residues. V was clipped by 0 bases and J by 5 bases, with 14 bases between them.

There are many counts of this clonotype. The junction shows a germline mismatch at one end, possibly a read error. The chain employs TRBV20-1 and TRBJ2-3; 8 bases are a match to TRBD2. This CDR3 region has 12 residues. Germline CDR1 is DFQATT and CDR2 is SNEGSKA (reference sequence). Here the CDR3 reads CLAGSTSDTQYF. CDR3 coding DNA: TGTCTAGCGGGTTCGACAAGCGATACGCAGTATTTT.

The chain joins TRBV6-1 to TRBJ2-1, with TRBD1 matching 9 bases. Losses at the gene ends were 6 bases for V and 1 base for J; bases not matched to a gene: 4. This CDR3 has 15 residues. Germline lookup yields CDR1 MNHNS and CDR2 SASEGT. The CDR3 region is CASRTGGVSYNEQFF. The CDR3 DNA follows: TGTGCCAGCAGGACAGGGGGGGTTTCCTACAATGAGCAGTTCTTC.

This clonotype has ten or more counts. This rearrangement joins TRBV12-3 or TRBV12-4 to TRBJ1-1; D uncertain. Trimming shortened V by 3 bases and J by 4 bases, and 12 bases separated the two germline ends. The CDR3 is 14 residues long. In DNA, the CDR3 is TGTGCCAGCAGTTTTTTATTACGTAGCACTGAAGCTTTCTTT. This gives the protein CASSFLLRSTEAFF.

The J gene is TRBJ2-1, the V gene TRBV10-1; D unclear. CDR1 WNHNN and CDR2 SYGVQD come from the germline V gene (reference sequence). Trimming shortened V by 11 bases and J by 6 bases, and 5 bases separated the two germline ends. This CDR3 is 9 amino acids long. CDR3 sequence (DNA): TGCGCCGTTCTCAATGAGCAGTTCTTC. Protein sequence: CAVLNEQFF.

The chain has TRBV2 and TRBJ2-5; D is possibly TRBD2 (5 bases). Deletions cut 2 bases from V and 0 bases from J, with 13 bases between. The germline CDR1 and CDR2 sequences are SNHLY and FYNNEI. This CDR3 has 16 amino acids. The CDR3 nucleotides read TGTGCCAGCAGTGAAACTAGGGCGATGTACCAAGAGACCCAGTACTTC. It codes for CASSETRAMYQETQYF.

This clonotype came up many times. The chain joins TRBV12-3 or TRBV12-4 to TRBJ2-2, with TRBD1 matching over 7 bases. J gave up 4 bases and V 5 bases, and 7 bases lay outside the gene matches. This CDR3 region has 15 residues. The CDR3 nucleotides read TGTGCCAGCAGTAGGAGACAGGGTGGCACCGGGGAGCTGTTTTTT. This gives the protein CASSRRQGGTGELFF.

This clonotype was counted ten times or more. The rearrangement links TRBV12-3 or TRBV12-4 to TRBJ1-1; D is perhaps TRBD1 (5 bases). CDR3 length: 13 residues. The V gene lost 6 bases and the J gene lost 2 bases, with 10 bases spanning the gap. CDR3: CASRPGTNTEAFF. As DNA, the CDR3 is TGTGCCAGCAGACCAGGGACTAACACTGAAGCTTTCTTT.